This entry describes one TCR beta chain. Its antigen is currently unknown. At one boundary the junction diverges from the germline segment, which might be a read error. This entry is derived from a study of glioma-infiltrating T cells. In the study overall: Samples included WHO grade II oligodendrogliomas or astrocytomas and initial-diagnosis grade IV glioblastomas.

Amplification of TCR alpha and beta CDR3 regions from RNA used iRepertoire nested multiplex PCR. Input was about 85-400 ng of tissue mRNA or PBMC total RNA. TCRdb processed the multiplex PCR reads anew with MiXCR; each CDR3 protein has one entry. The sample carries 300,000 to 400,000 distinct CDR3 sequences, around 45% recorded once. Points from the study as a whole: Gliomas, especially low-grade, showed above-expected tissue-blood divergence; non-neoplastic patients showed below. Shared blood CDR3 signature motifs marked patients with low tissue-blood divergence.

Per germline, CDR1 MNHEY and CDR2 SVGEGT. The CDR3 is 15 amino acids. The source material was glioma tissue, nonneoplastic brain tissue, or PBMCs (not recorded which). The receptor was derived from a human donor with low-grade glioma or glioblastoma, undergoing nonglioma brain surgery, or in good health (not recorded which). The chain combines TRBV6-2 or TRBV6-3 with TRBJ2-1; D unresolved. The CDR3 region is CAGSPDGSVYNEQFF. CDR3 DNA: TGTGCCGGCAGCCCTGACGGTTCGGTGTACAATGAGCAGTTCTTC.